This section outlines one T cell receptor (beta chain) sequence together with its context. Germline V gives CDR1 SGDLS, CDR2 YYNGEE. The CDR3 extends over 14 amino acids. V was clipped by 1 base and J by 5 bases, with 13 bases between them. This record comes from a study of T cell changes during pregnancy in multiple sclerosis. Profiled with immunoSEQ multiplex PCR; TCRdb holds only in-frame clones, not every one. The data show about 93,000 clones, with around 92% seen just once and more than 2% held by the top ten. Sequencing was performed on peripheral blood, taken after pregnancy. The TCR was taken from a female donor with multiple sclerosis, enrolled in a pregnancy study. The chain uses TRBV9 and TRBJ2-7; TRBD2 might be the D (6 bases). In DNA form, the CDR3 reads TGTGCCAGCAGCGTACGTAGCGGAACGGACGAGCAGTACTTC. Residues: CASSVRSGTDEQYF. Combining the CDR3 with reference TRBV9 and TRBJ2-7 gives the whole variable domain DSGVTQTPKHLITATGQRVTLRCSPRSGDLSVYWYQQSLDQGLQFLIQYYNGEERAKGNILERFSAQQFPDLHSELNLSSLELGDSALYFCASSVRSGTDEQYFGPGTRLTVT.